This is a list of T cell receptor beta chains from one sample in a study of response to subunit inactivated influenza vaccine. MiXCR was run by TCRdb on the RT-PCR reads, yielding one entry per CDR3 protein. The sample records fewer than 400,000 distinct CDR3 sequences, about a fifth being singletons. Material: PBMCs from blood, obtained 21 months after vaccination. Receptors originate from a man between 50 and 69 years old who received an inactivated influenza vaccine. Both conserved end residues are part of each CDR3. A D gene is named only where the DNA matches it firmly. Some rows have no size entry. The others give once, few or many, or a class for an expanded clone.

>TRBV5-4|few|TRBJ1-3|TRBD1
CASSLEGATSGNTIYF
TGTGCCAGCAGCTTGGAGGGGGCGACGTCTGGAAACACCATATATTTT
>TRBV7-3|NA|TRBJ1-2|NA
CASSYQGKNGYTF
TGTGCCAGCAGCTATCAGGGGAAGAATGGCTACACCTTC
>TRBV5-1|NA|TRBJ2-7|NA
CASSFSNNEQYF
TGCGCCAGCAGCTTCAGCAACAACGAGCAGTACTTC
>TRBV20-1|few|TRBJ1-1|NA
CSHQGWTEAFF
TGCAGTCATCAGGGGTGGACTGAAGCTTTCTTT
>TRBV29-1|few|TRBJ2-3|NA
CSAITGIRVDTQYF
TGCAGCGCCATAACAGGGATAAGGGTCGATACGCAGTATTTT
>TRBV6-5|few|TRBJ1-1|TRBD1
CASSFHRGLNTEAFF
TGTGCCAGCAGTTTCCACAGGGGATTGAACACTGAAGCTTTCTTT
>TRBV5-5|many|TRBJ2-3|NA
CASSLRGADTQYF
TGTGCCAGCAGCTTGAGGGGAGCAGATACGCAGTATTTT
>TRBV6-1|NA|TRBJ2-2|NA
CASRTKESGELFF
TGTGCCAGCAGGACTAAAGAGAGCGGGGAGCTGTTTTTT
>TRBV15|NA|TRBJ1-2|NA
CATSGGSGRGYTF
TGTGCCACCAGTGGGGGATCTGGTCGTGGCTACACCTTC
>TRBV29-1|few|TRBJ1-1|NA
CSVAGRGGTEAFF
TGCAGCGTTGCGGGACGGGGAGGAACTGAAGCTTTCTTT
>TRBV18|few|TRBJ2-6|NA
CASSGAGANVLTF
TGTGCCAGCTCGGGGGCTGGGGCCAACGTCCTGACTTTC
>TRBV20-1|few|TRBJ1-5|TRBD1
CSARDLDRGVQPQHF
TGCAGTGCTAGAGATTTGGACAGGGGGGTTCAGCCCCAGCATTTT
>TRBV6-2/TRBV6-3|NA|TRBJ1-1|NA
CASRRFDQGSTEAFF
TGTGCCAGCAGACGATTTGACCAGGGGAGCACTGAAGCTTTCTTT
>TRBV5-1|NA|TRBJ1-1|NA
CASSFTGASETEAFF
TGCGCCAGCAGCTTCACTGGTGCAAGTGAGACTGAAGCTTTCTTT
>TRBV3-1|few|TRBJ2-1|NA
CASSQDSAYNEQFF
TGTGCCAGCAGCCAAGATTCCGCATACAATGAGCAGTTCTTC
>TRBV20-1|few|TRBJ2-7|TRBD1
CSAGDRVTYEQYF
TGCAGTGCTGGGGACAGGGTGACCTACGAGCAGTACTTC
>TRBV20-1|many|TRBJ2-1|NA
CSAFSGTRNNEQFF
TGCAGTGCTTTTTCCGGGACTCGCAACAATGAGCAGTTCTTC
>TRBV5-1|NA|TRBJ2-2|NA
CASGRPGGSSTGELFF
TGCGCCAGCGGGAGACCGGGGGGCTCGAGCACCGGGGAGCTGTTTTTT
>TRBV13|few|TRBJ2-7|TRBD2
CASSLGSLAGSYEQYF
TGTGCCAGCAGCTTAGGCTCCCTAGCGGGGTCCTACGAGCAGTACTTC
>TRBV29-1|few|TRBJ1-1|TRBD1
CSAVQGVRTEAFF
TGCAGCGCCGTGCAGGGGGTCCGCACTGAAGCTTTCTTT
>TRBV30|few|TRBJ1-3|NA
CAWSVQGTGNTIYF
TGTGCCTGGAGTGTACAGGGTACTGGAAACACCATATATTTT
>TRBV12-3/TRBV12-4|NA|TRBJ2-2|TRBD1
CASSQRRGQTGELFF
TGTGCCAGCAGCCAAAGAAGGGGGCAAACCGGGGAGCTGTTTTTT
>TRBV19|few|TRBJ1-5|NA
CASVSAGSYSNQPQHF
TGTGCCAGTGTCTCTGCAGGGAGCTATAGCAATCAGCCCCAGCATTTT
>TRBV2|few|TRBJ1-5|NA
CASNSYNQPQHF
TGTGCCAGCAACTCTTACAATCAGCCCCAGCATTTT
>TRBV29-1|few|TRBJ1-1|TRBD1
CSLDRGVTEAFF
TGCAGCCTTGACAGGGGGGTAACTGAAGCTTTCTTT